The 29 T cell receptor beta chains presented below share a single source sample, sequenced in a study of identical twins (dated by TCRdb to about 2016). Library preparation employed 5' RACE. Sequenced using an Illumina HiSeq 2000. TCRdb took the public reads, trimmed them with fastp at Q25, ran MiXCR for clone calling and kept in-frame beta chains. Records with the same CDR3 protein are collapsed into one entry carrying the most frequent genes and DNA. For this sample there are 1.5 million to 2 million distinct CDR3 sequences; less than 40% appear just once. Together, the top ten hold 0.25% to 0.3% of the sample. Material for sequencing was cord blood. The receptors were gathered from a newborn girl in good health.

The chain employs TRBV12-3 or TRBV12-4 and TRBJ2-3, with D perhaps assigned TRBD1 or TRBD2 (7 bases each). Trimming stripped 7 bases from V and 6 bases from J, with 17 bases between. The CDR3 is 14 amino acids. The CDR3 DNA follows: TGTGCCAGCAACGTACTGCAGGGGGGGGATACGCAGTATTTT. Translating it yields CASNVLQGGDTQYF.

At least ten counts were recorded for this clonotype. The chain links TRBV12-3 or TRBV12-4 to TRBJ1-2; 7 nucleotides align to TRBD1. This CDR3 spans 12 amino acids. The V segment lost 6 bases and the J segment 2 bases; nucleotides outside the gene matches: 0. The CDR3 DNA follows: TGTGCCAGCAGACAGGGGAACTATGGCTACACCTTC. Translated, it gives CASRQGNYGYTF.

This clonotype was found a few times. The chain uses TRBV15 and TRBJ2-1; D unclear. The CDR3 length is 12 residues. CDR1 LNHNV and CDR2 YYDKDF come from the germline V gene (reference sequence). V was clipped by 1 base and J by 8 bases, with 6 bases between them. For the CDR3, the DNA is TGTGCCACCAGCAGAGTACTCGATGAGCAGTTCTTC. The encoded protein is CATSRVLDEQFF. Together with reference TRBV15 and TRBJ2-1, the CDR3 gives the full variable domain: DAMVIQNPRYQVTQFGKPVTLSCSQTLNHNVMYWYQQKSSQAPKLLFHYYDKDFNNEADTPDNFQSRRPNTSFCFLDIRSPGLGDTAMYLCATSRVLDEQFFGPGTRLTVL.

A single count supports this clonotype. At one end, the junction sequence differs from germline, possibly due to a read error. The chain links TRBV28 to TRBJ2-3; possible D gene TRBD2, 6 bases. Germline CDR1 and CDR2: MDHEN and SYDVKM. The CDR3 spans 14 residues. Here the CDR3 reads CASMIGLARDMQYF. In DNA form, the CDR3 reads TGTGCCAGCATGATAGGGCTAGCGAGGGATATGCAGTATTTT.

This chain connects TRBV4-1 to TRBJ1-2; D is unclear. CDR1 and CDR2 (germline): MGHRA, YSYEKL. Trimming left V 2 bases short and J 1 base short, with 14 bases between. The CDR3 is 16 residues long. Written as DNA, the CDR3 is TGCGCCAGCAGCCAACCGTTACAGAGAGATAACTATGGCTACACCTTC. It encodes CASSQPLQRDNYGYTF.

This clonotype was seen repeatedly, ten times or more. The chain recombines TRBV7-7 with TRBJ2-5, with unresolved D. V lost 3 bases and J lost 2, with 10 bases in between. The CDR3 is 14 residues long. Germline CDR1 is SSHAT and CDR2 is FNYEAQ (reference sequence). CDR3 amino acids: CASSFLLGQETQYF. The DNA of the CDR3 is TGTGCCAGCAGCTTCCTACTGGGGCAAGAGACCCAGTACTTC. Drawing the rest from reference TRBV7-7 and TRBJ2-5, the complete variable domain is GAGVSQSPRYKVTKRGQDVTLRCDPISSHATLYWYQQALGQGPEFLTYFNYEAQPDKSGLPSDRFSAERPEGSISTLTIQRTEQRDSAMYRCASSFLLGQETQYFGPGTRLLVL.

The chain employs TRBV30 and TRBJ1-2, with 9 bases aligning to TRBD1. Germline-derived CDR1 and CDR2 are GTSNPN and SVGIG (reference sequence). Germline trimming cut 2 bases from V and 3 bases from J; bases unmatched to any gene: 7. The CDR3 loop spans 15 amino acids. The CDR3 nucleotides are TGTGCCTGGAGTCTCCGGGACAGGGACCACTATGGCTACACCTTC. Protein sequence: CAWSLRDRDHYGYTF.

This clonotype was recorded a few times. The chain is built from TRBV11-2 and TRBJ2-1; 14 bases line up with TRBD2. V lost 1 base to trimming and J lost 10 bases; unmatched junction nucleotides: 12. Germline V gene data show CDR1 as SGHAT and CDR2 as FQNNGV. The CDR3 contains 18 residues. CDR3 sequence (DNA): TGTGCCAGCAGCTTAGCACCGGGACTAGCGGGAGAAGGGGAGGAGCAGTTCTTC. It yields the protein CASSLAPGLAGEGEEQFF. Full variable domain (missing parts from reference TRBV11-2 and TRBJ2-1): EAGVAQSPRYKIIEKRQSVAFWCNPISGHATLYWYQQILGQGPKLLIQFQNNGVVDDSQLPKDRFSAERLKGVDSTLKIQPAKLEDSAVYLCASSLAPGLAGEGEEQFFGPGTRLTVL.

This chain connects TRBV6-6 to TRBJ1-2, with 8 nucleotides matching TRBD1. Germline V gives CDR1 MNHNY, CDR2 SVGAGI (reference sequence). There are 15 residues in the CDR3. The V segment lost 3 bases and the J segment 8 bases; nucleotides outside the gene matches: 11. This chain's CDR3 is CASSYGPDRAYGYTF. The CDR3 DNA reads TGTGCCAGCAGTTATGGTCCGGACAGGGCTTACGGCTACACCTTC.

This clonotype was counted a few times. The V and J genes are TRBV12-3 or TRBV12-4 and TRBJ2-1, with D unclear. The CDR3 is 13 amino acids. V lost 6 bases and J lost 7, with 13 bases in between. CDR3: CASRALLRNEQFF. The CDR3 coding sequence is TGTGCCAGCAGGGCCCTCCTGAGGAATGAGCAGTTCTTC.

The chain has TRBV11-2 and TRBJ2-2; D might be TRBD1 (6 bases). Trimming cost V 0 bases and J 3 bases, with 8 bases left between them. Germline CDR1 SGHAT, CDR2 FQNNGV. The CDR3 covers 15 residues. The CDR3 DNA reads TGTGCCAGCAGCTTAGAGGGACATTACACCGGGGAGCTGTTTTTT. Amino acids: CASSLEGHYTGELFF.

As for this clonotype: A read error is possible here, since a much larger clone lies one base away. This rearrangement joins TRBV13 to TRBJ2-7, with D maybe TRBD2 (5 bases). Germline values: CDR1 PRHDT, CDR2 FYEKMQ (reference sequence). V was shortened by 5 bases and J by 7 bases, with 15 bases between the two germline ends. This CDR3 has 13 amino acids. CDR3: CASSQRENNEQYF. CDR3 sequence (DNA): TGTGCCAGCAGCCAGAGGGAAAACAATGAGCAGTACTTC.

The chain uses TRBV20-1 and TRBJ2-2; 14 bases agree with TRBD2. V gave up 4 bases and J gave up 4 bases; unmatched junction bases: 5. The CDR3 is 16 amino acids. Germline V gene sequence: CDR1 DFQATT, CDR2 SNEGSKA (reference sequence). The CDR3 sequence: CSAMGLAGESTGELFF. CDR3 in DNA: TGCAGTGCTATGGGACTAGCGGGAGAGAGCACCGGGGAGCTGTTTTTT.

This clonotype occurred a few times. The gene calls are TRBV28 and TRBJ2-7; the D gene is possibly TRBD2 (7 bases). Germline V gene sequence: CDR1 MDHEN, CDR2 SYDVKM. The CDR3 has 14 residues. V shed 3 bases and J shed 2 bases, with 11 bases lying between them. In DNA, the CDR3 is TGTGCCAGCAGTTTTGGGGGGGCTCCCTACGAGCAGTACTTC. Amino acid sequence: CASSFGGAPYEQYF.

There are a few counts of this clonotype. The CDR3 loop is CASSYQASEKLFF. As DNA, the CDR3 is TGTGCCAGCAGTTACCAGGCGAGTGAAAAACTGTTTTTT. The V and J genes are TRBV6-5 and TRBJ1-4; the D is unclear. The length of the CDR3 is 13 residues. Germline V gene lookup returns CDR1 MNHEY and CDR2 SVGAGI. The germline V and J ends were trimmed by 2 bases and 7 bases, with 8 bases remaining between them.

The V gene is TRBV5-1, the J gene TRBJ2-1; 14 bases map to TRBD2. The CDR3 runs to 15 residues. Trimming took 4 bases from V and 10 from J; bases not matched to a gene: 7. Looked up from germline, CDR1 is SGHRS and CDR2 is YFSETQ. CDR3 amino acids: CASSQGLAGAYEQFF. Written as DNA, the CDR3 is TGCGCCAGCAGCCAGGGACTAGCGGGGGCCTACGAGCAGTTCTTC.

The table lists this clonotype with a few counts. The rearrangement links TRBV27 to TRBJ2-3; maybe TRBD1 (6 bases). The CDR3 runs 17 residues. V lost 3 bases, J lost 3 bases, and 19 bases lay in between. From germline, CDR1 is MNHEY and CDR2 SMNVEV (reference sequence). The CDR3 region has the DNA TGTGCCAGCAGTTTGTACTCCAGGGGAAACAAGACAGATACGCAGTATTTT. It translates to CASSLYSRGNKTDTQYF.

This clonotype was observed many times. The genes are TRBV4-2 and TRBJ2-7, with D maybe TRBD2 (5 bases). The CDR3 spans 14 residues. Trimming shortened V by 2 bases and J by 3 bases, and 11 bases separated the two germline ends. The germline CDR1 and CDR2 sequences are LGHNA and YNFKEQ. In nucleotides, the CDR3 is TGTGCCAGCAGCCAATTGACGGGAATCTACGAGCAGTACTTC. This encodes CASSQLTGIYEQYF.

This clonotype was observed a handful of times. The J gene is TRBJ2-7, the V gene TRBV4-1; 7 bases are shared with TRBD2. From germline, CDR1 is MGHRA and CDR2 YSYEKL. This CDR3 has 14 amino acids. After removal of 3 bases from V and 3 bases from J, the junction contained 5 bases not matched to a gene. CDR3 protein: CASSHPGLVYEQYF. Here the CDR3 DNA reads TGCGCCAGCAGCCATCCCGGACTAGTCTACGAGCAGTACTTC.

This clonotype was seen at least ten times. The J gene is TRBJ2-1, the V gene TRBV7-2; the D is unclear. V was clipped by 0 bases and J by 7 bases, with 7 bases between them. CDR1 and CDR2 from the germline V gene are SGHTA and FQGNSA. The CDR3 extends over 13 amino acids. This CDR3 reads CASSLATRNEQFF. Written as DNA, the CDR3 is TGTGCCAGCAGCTTAGCCACCAGGAATGAGCAGTTCTTC.

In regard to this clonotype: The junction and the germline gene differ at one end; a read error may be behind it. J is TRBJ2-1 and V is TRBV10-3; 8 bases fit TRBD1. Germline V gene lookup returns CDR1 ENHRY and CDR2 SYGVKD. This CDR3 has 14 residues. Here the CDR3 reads CAVSGDRLRGEQFF. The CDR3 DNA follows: TGTGCCGTCAGTGGGGACAGGCTAAGGGGTGAGCAGTTCTTC.

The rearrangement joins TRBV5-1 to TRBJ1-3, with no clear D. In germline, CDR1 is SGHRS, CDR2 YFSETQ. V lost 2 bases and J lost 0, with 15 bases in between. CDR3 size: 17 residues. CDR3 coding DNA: TGCGCCAGCAGCTTTAGGGCCAGTGGTAGCTCTGGAAACACCATATATTTT. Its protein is CASSFRASGSSGNTIYF.

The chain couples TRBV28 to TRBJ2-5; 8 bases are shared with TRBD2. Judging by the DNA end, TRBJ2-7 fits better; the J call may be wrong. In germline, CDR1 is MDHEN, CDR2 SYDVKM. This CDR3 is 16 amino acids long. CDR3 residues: CASRSPLGSGTYEQYF. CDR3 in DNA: TGTGCCAGCAGATCCCCCTTAGGTAGCGGGACCTACGAGCAGTACTTC.

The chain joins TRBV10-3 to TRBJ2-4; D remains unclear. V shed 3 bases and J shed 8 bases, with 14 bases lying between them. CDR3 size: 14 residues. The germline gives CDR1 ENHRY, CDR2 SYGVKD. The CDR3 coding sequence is TGTGCCATCAGTGATGGGCCCCCCGGATACATTCAGTACTTC. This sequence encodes CAISDGPPGYIQYF.

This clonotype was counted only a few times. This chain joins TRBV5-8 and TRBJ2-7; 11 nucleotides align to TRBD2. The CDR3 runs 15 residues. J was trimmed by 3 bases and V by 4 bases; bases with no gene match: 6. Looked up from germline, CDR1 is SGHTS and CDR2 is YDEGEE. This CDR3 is CASSNGTSGIYEQYF. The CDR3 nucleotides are TGTGCCAGCAGCAACGGGACTAGCGGAATCTACGAGCAGTACTTC.

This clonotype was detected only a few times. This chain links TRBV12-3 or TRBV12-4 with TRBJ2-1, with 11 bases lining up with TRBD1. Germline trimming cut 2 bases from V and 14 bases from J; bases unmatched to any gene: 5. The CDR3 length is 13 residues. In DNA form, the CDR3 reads TGTGCCAGCAGTTTAATGGGGACAGGGGGGGAGTTCTTC. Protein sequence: CASSLMGTGGEFF.

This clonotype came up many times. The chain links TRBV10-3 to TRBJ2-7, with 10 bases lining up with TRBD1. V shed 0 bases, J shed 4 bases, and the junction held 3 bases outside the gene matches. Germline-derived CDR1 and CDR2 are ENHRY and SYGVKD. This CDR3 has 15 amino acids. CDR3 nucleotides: TGTGCCATCAGTGAGTCGAGGGACAGGGGTTACGAGCAGTACTTC. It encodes CAISESRDRGYEQYF.

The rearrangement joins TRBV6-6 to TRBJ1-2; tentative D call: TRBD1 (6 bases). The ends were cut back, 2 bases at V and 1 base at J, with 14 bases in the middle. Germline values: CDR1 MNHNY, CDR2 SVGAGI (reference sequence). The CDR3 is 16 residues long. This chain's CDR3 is CASSYNRGTVNYGYTF. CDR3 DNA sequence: TGTGCCAGCAGTTACAATAGGGGGACGGTTAACTATGGCTACACCTTC.

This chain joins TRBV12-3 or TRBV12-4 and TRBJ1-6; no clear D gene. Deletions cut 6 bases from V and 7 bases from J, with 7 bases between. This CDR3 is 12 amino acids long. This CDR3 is CASRVGNSPLHF. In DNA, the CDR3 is TGTGCCAGCAGAGTAGGGAATTCACCCCTCCACTTT.